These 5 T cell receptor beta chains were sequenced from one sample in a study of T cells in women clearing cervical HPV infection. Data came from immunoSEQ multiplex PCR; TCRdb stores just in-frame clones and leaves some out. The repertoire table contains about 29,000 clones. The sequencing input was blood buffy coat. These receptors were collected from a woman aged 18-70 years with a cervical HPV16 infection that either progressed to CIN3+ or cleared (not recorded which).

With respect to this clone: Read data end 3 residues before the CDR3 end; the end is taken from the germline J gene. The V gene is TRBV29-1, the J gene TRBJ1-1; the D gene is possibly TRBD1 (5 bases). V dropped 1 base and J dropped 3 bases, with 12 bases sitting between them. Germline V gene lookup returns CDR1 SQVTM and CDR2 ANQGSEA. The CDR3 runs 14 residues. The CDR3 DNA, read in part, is TGCAGCGTTGAAGTTATGGGGGGGGACACTGAA. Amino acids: CSVEVMGGDTE. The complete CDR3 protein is CSVEVMGGDTEAFF.

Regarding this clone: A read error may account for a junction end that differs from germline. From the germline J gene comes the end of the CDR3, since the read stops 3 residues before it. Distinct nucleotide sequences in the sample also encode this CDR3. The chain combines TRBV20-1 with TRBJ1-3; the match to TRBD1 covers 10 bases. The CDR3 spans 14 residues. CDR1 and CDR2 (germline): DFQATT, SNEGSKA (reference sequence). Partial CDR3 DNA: TGCAGTGCTAGAGGGGACAGGGGTGGAAACACA. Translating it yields CSARGDRGGNT. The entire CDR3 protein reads CSARGDRGGNTIYF.

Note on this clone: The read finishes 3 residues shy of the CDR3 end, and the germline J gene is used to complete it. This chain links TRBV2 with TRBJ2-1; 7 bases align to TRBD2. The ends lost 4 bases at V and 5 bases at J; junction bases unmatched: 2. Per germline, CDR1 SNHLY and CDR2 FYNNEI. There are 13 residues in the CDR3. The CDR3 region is CASSGGTNNEQFF. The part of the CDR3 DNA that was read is TGTGCCAGCAGTGGCGGGACTAACAATGAG.

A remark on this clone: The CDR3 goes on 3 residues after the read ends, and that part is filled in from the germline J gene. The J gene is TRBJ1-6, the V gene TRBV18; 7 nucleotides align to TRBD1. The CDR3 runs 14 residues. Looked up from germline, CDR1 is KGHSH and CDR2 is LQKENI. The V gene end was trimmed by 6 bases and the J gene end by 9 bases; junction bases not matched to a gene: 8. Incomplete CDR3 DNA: TGTGCCAGCTCGCAAGGACAGGTCGGTTCACCC. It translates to CASSQGQVGSP. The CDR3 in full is CASSQGQVGSPLHF.

The CDR3 spells CAWSEQGENSPLHF. The sequenced CDR3 bases are TGTGCCTGGAGTGAGCAGGGAGAAAATTCACCC. This chain joins TRBV30 and TRBJ1-6; a possible D gene is TRBD1 (5 bases). The read is 3 residues too short to cover the CDR3 end, so that end is filled in from the germline J gene. Germline values: CDR1 GTSNPN, CDR2 SVGIG (reference sequence). The CDR3 contains 14 residues. V was shortened by 1 base and J by 7 bases, with 11 bases between the two germline ends.